This T cell receptor beta chain was captured in a study of cytomegalovirus exposure and HLA in healthy donors. The wider study: Caucasian-associated ancestry cluster membership applied to approximately 81% of 398 genotyped donors.

CDR1 is SQVTM and CDR2 is ANQGSEA in the germline V gene. The CDR3 extends over 15 amino acids. V lost 4 bases and J lost 1, with 16 bases in between. 60 Vbeta and 13 Jbeta primers were used in PCR. The table came from immunoSEQ multiplex PCR; TCRdb's copy has only in-frame clones and leaves some out. The repertoire includes around 90,000 clones, around 85% of them detected once, and 2.5% to 3% sits in the top ten. The receptor was isolated from a young man in good health and CMV-seronegative. The material sequenced was PBMCs. This chain uses TRBV29-1 with TRBJ1-1; D perhaps matches TRBD1 (6 bases). The CDR3 region is CSVVDGRGPNTEAFF. The DNA for the CDR3 is TGCAGCGTTGTAGACGGGCGGGGGCCGAACACTGAAGCTTTCTTT.